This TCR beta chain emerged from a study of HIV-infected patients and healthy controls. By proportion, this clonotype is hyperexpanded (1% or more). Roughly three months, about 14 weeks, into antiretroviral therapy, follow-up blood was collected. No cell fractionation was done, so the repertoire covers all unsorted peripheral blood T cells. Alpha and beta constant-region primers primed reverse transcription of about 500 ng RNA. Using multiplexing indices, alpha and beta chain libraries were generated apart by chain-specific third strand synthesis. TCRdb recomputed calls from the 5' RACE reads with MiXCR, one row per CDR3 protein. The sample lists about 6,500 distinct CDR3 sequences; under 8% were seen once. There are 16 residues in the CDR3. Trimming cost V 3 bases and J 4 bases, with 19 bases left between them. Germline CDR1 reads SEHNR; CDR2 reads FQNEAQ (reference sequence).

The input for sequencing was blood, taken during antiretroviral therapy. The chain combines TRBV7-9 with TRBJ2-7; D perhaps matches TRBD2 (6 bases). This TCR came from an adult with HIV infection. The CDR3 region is CASSLGGSVEPYEQYF. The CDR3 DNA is TGTGCCAGCAGCTTGGGAGGCTCGGTAGAACCTTACGAGCAGTACTTC.